This passage covers 8 T cell receptor beta chains from one sample sequenced in a study of CD8+ T cells in alopecia areata. After isolation, RNA underwent reverse transcription to generate cDNA as the sequencing template. Measured with immunoSEQ multiplex PCR; TCRdb has only the in-frame clones, and not every one. The sample comprises 150,000 to 200,000 clones, 50% to 60% of which are singletons, and over 3% rests with the top ten. As to treatment: oral pan-JAK inhibitor, 5-10 mg twice daily. The source was CD4+ T cells sorted from blood, collected at week 4, from a patient treated with tofacitinib. These receptors were collected from a human donor with alopecia areata.

The chain recombines TRBV6-5 with TRBJ2-3; D is possibly TRBD2 (6 bases). The CDR3 runs 15 residues. Trimming left V 5 bases short and J 2 bases short, with 14 bases between. Germline-derived CDR1 and CDR2 are MNHEY and SVGAGI. CDR3 bases: TGTGCCAGCAGTGGTACTAGCACGATCACAGATACGCAGTATTTT. It specifies CASSGTSTITDTQYF.

The chain uses TRBV19 and TRBJ1-2; D is perhaps TRBD1 (5 bases). The germline V gene has CDR1 LNHDA and CDR2 SQIVND (reference sequence). The length of the CDR3 is 12 residues. The V gene lost 7 bases and the J gene lost 4 bases, with 10 bases spanning the gap. The DNA of the CDR3 is TGTGCCAGTACCCGGGGCTCCTATGGCTACACCTTC. Encoded protein: CASTRGSYGYTF. Drawing the rest from reference TRBV19 and TRBJ1-2, the complete variable domain is DGGITQSPKYLFRKEGQNVTLSCEQNLNHDAMYWYRQDPGQGLRLIYYSQIVNDFQKGDIAEGYSVSREKKESFPLTVTSAQKNPTAFYLCASTRGSYGYTFGSGTRLTVV.

V gene TRBV6-6 combines with J gene TRBJ2-2, with D perhaps TRBD1 or TRBD2 (5 bases each). V lost 6 bases, J lost 1 base, and 12 bases lay in between. This CDR3 comprises 15 residues. Germline CDR1 is MNHNY and CDR2 is SVGAGI (reference sequence). This CDR3 reads CASSLGPLNTGELFF. CDR3 coding DNA: TGTGCCAGCAGCCTGGGACCCCTGAACACCGGGGAGCTGTTTTTT.

The CDR3 loop reads CASSLTVKETQYF. DNA of the CDR3: TGTGCCAGCAGCTTGACGGTTAAAGAGACCCAGTACTTC. The chain joins TRBV5-6 to TRBJ2-5; D is unclear. The V end lost 1 base, the J end lost 3 bases, and 7 bases lay between the germline ends. Germline CDR1 SGHDT, CDR2 YYEEEE. The length of the CDR3 is 13 residues.

This clone has only a few counts. The chain carries TRBV29-1 and TRBJ2-6; possible D gene TRBD1, 6 bases. Germline CDR1 is SQVTM and CDR2 is ANQGSEA. The CDR3 totals 14 residues. V lost 3 bases, J lost 1 base, and 7 bases lay in between. CDR3 in DNA: TGCAGCGTTGATCAGGGGTCTGGGGCCAACGTCCTGACTTTC. It translates to CSVDQGSGANVLTF. Filled out from reference TRBV29-1 and TRBJ2-6, the complete variable domain reads SAVISQKPSRDICQRGTSLTIQCQVDSQVTMMFWYRQQPGQSLTLIATANQGSEATYESGFVIDKFPISRPNLTFSTLTVSNMSPEDSSIYLCSVDQGSGANVLTFGAGSRLTVL.

The chain couples TRBV7-2 to TRBJ2-7, with 8 bases identical to TRBD1. Germline loops: CDR1 SGHTA, CDR2 FQGNSA. The CDR3 has 15 residues. The junction had 4 bases not matched to a gene; V was cut back by 1 base and J by 2 bases. The CDR3 DNA follows: TGTGCCAGCAGCTTAGTCGGACAGGGCACCTACGAGCAGTACTTC. It encodes CASSLVGQGTYEQYF.

The chain is built from TRBV25-1 and TRBJ2-5; D tentatively fits TRBD1 or TRBD2 (6 bases each). Germline V gene data show CDR1 as MGHDK and CDR2 as SYGVNS. This CDR3 has 16 residues. The V and J ends lost 2 bases and 1 base respectively, with 14 bases between them. The CDR3 bases are TGTGCCAGCAGTGAAGGACGGAGGGGGGCCCAAGAGACCCAGTACTTC. As protein: CASSEGRRGAQETQYF. Full variable domain (outside the CDR3, taken from reference TRBV25-1 and TRBJ2-5): EADIYQTPRYLVIGTGKKITLECSQTMGHDKMYWYQQDPGMELHLIHYSYGVNSTEKGDLSSESTVSRIRTEHFPLTLESARPSHTSQYLCASSEGRRGAQETQYFGPGTRLLVL.

This clone was seen a single time. This CDR3 is CASTRDPLYEQYF. The CDR3 nucleotides read TGTGCCAGCACCAGGGACCCCCTCTACGAGCAGTACTTC. The rearrangement joins TRBV6-6 to TRBJ2-7; the D gene could be TRBD1 or TRBD2 (5 bases each). V was trimmed by 7 bases and J by 3 bases, leaving 13 bases between them. The CDR3 loop spans 13 amino acids. Germline CDR1 MNHNY, CDR2 SVGAGI (reference sequence).